At least ten counts were recorded for the clone carrying this T cell receptor beta chain. Between the trimmed V and J ends, which lost 3 bases and 7 bases, there was a span of 12 bases. Germline assignment: CDR1 MNHEY and CDR2 SMNVEV (reference sequence). The CDR3 spans 13 residues. The time point is: newly diagnosed GD, antithyroid drugs for less than 3 months. The authors made the TCR library using RNA they extracted from PBMCs. According to the study, TCR beta libraries were built with iRepertoire HTBI primers and CDR3-region Arm-PCR. In TCRdb, the multiplex PCR reads were re-called with MiXCR into one record per CDR3 protein. The table has approximately 540,000 distinct CDR3 sequences, about 12% seen once. This specimen comes from a study of regulatory T cells in long-lasting Graves disease. This sample was shared with a second study, whose subject was T cells in Graves' hyperthyroidism and ophthalmopathy. That work states: Graves' hyperthyroidism without ophthalmopathy progression within 18 months was termed stable. Researchers ran a first-round RT-PCR on the TCR CDR3 using the HTBI primer set. Stable hyperthyroidism was told apart from ophthalmopathy by a model built on 13 V-J features. Ophthalmopathy got predicted by the model a median approximately 6 months before its onset.

The chain couples TRBV27 to TRBJ1-1, with D unresolved. This clonotype originated in a woman in her 30s with Graves disease. Source: peripheral blood mononuclear cells (PBMCs), taken at new diagnosis, from a patient treated with antithyroid drugs. The CDR3 DNA reads TGTGCCAGCAGTTTGGGGAAGCTCAGTGAAGCTTTCTTT. It yields the protein CASSLGKLSEAFF.